The 26 T cell receptor beta chains below were found in one sample sequenced in a study of identical twins. TCRdb re-called the 5' RACE reads through MiXCR, storing one row per CDR3 protein. The sample lists 400,000 to 550,000 distinct CDR3 sequences, roughly 21% seen once, with about 0.91% in the top ten. The same data also contributed to another study, on T cells expressing NK-cell markers.

Material for sequencing was CD4+ T cells sorted from blood. Every receptor here comes from a woman between 18 and 29 years old in good health.

The gene calls are TRBV6-5 and TRBJ1-4; D may be TRBD1 (5 bases). V was clipped by 1 base and J by 8 bases, with 14 bases between them. Looked up from germline, CDR1 is MNHEY and CDR2 is SVGAGI. The CDR3 is 15 amino acids. The CDR3 reads CASSYWSGLREKLFF. The CDR3 nucleotides read TGTGCCAGCAGTTACTGGTCAGGGTTACGGGAAAAACTGTTTTTT.

The chain joins TRBV14 to TRBJ1-2; possibly TRBD1 for D (5 bases). CDR1 and CDR2 (germline): SGHDN, FVKESK. The CDR3 loop spans 15 amino acids. The ends were cut back, 2 bases at V and 6 bases at J, with 16 bases in the middle. CDR3 nucleotides: TGTGCCAGCAGCCAACTTCGGGGGTTCGGAGATGGCTACACCTTC. It encodes CASSQLRGFGDGYTF.

This clonotype appeared a few times. V is TRBV11-2 and J is TRBJ2-1, with D unresolved. The CDR3 has 14 residues. Trimming shortened V by 1 base and J by 5 bases, and 9 bases separated the two germline ends. CDR1 SGHAT and CDR2 FQNNGV come from the germline V gene. The CDR3 nucleotides read TGTGCCAGCAGCTTAGGGCAGCTCAACAATGAGCAGTTCTTC. Protein: CASSLGQLNNEQFF.

This clonotype has a handful of counts. This chain uses TRBV19 with TRBJ1-1; possibly TRBD1 for D (5 bases). The CDR3 runs to 14 residues. V lost 7 bases to trimming and J lost 1 base, with 13 bases between them. The germline V gene has CDR1 LNHDA and CDR2 SQIVND (reference sequence). The CDR3 is CASIKGDANTEAFF. The CDR3 DNA follows: TGTGCCAGTATTAAAGGGGACGCGAACACTGAAGCTTTCTTT. The full variable domain, completed using reference TRBV19 and TRBJ1-1, is DGGITQSPKYLFRKEGQNVTLSCEQNLNHDAMYWYRQDPGQGLRLIYYSQIVNDFQKGDIAEGYSVSREKKESFPLTVTSAQKNPTAFYLCASIKGDANTEAFFGQGTRLTVV.

The J gene is TRBJ2-3, the V gene TRBV11-2, with 7 bases fitting TRBD2. This CDR3 is built from 15 residues. Trimming cost V 7 bases and J 1 base; bases outside gene matches: 8. The germline CDR1 and CDR2 sequences are SGHAT and FQNNGV. DNA of the CDR3: TGTGCCAGCACCCCCCTAGCGGTTGGCACAGATACGCAGTATTTT. The encoded protein is CASTPLAVGTDTQYF.

This clonotype appeared many times. The chain is built from TRBV6-5 and TRBJ1-3, with D possibly matching TRBD1 (5 bases). CDR1 and CDR2 (germline): MNHEY, SVGAGI. The CDR3 is 17 residues long. V lost 0 bases, J lost 4 bases, and 16 bases lay in between. The CDR3 nucleotides are TGTGCCAGCAGTTACTCTGAAGGGGCGAGGGACGGAAACACCATATATTTT. Encoded protein: CASSYSEGARDGNTIYF.

This chain links TRBV7-2 with TRBJ2-4; possible D gene TRBD1, 6 bases. Germline loops: CDR1 SGHTA, CDR2 FQGNSA. This CDR3 has 16 residues. The germline V and J ends were trimmed by 3 bases and 1 base, with 13 bases remaining between them. CDR3 in amino acids: CASSFTGPGAKNIQYF. In nucleotides, the CDR3 is TGTGCCAGCAGCTTCACAGGGCCAGGGGCCAAAAACATTCAGTACTTC.

This clonotype was seen a few times. This chain joins TRBV12-3 or TRBV12-4 and TRBJ2-2; 8 nucleotides line up with TRBD2. The CDR3 spans 15 residues. The V and J ends lost 7 bases and 7 bases, in that order; junction bases with no gene match: 11. CDR3 sequence: CASNYRGGSGGELFF. CDR3 DNA sequence: TGTGCCAGCAATTACCGGGGGGGGTCTGGCGGGGAGCTGTTTTTT.

The chain links TRBV10-3 to TRBJ2-1, with TRBD2 identical over 10 bases. The germline CDR1 and CDR2 sequences are ENHRY and SYGVKD. V shed 0 bases and J 4 bases; nucleotides not matched to a gene: 3. The CDR3 runs 16 residues. DNA for the CDR3: TGTGCCATCAGTGAGTCGGAGCGGGGGGGATACAATGAGCAGTTCTTC. The encoded protein is CAISESERGGYNEQFF.

This clonotype appeared a few times. The V call is TRBV7-2, the J call TRBJ2-5; unclear D gene. The V and J ends lost 2 bases and 5 bases respectively, with 6 bases between them. CDR1 is SGHTA, CDR2 FQGNSA, per germline. This CDR3 region has 12 residues. This CDR3 is CASSLRAETQYF. The DNA of the CDR3 is TGTGCCAGCAGCTTAAGGGCGGAGACCCAGTACTTC. The variable domain in full, completed from reference TRBV7-2 and TRBJ2-5, reads GAGVSQSPSNKVTEKGKDVELRCDPISGHTALYWYRQSLGQGLEFLIYFQGNSAPDKSGLPSDRFSAERTGGSVSTLTIQRTQQEDSAVYLCASSLRAETQYFGPGTRLLVL.

This clonotype turned up a few times. The V and J genes are TRBV11-2 and TRBJ2-1; D perhaps matches TRBD2 (6 bases). This CDR3 comprises 14 residues. The ends were cut back, 5 bases at V and 5 bases at J, with 13 bases in the middle. CDR1 is SGHAT, CDR2 FQNNGV, per germline. The DNA of the CDR3 is TGTGCCAGCAGCCAAGGGACTCGAAACAATGAGCAGTTCTTC. It encodes CASSQGTRNNEQFF.

The genes are TRBV20-1 and TRBJ1-2, with D tentatively TRBD1 (5 bases). The CDR3 covers 17 residues. Per germline, CDR1 DFQATT and CDR2 SNEGSKA (reference sequence). Deletions cut 1 base from V and 4 bases from J, with 22 bases between. The CDR3 coding sequence is TGCAGTGCTAGAGCTGAGTTCCGGGACGGTAAAATCTATGGCTACACCTTC. This gives the protein CSARAEFRDGKIYGYTF.

This chain links TRBV5-6 with TRBJ1-5, with 9 bases fitting TRBD1. This CDR3 is 16 amino acids long. Trimming took 6 bases from V and 1 from J; bases not matched to a gene: 8. CDR1 and CDR2 from the germline V gene are SGHDT and YYEEEE. CDR3 amino acids: CASMRGQGRSNQPQHF. The CDR3 DNA is TGTGCCAGCATGAGGGGACAGGGTCGCAGCAATCAGCCCCAGCATTTT.

The V call is TRBV20-1, the J call TRBJ2-1, with TRBD2 matching over 9 bases. CDR3 length: 15 amino acids. Germline CDR1 reads DFQATT; CDR2 reads SNEGSKA (reference sequence). V shed 1 base and J 6 bases; nucleotides not matched to a gene: 7. The DNA of the CDR3 is TGCAGTGCTAGAGCGGCAGCGGGGGGTTCCAATGAGCAGTTCTTC. It yields the protein CSARAAAGGSNEQFF.

This clonotype appeared a single time. The rearrangement uses TRBV18 and TRBJ2-7, with D perhaps matching TRBD2 (5 bases). V gave up 0 bases and J gave up 1 base, with 10 bases separating them. This CDR3 has 15 amino acids. CDR1 and CDR2 from the germline V gene are KGHSH and LQKENI. Here the CDR3 reads CASSPPGAASYEQYF. DNA for the CDR3: TGTGCCAGCTCACCACCGGGAGCGGCTTCCTACGAGCAGTACTTC.

This clonotype came up a few times. V is TRBV12-3 or TRBV12-4 and J is TRBJ2-3; the match to TRBD1 covers 9 bases. V was clipped by 6 bases and J by 10 bases; unmatched bases: 14. CDR3 length: 15 amino acids. The CDR3 sequence is CASSPAGTGTGAQYF. The CDR3 nucleotides are TGTGCCAGCAGCCCCGCGGGGACAGGGACCGGGGCGCAGTATTTT.

The chain links TRBV18 to TRBJ1-2; possibly TRBD1 for D (6 bases). CDR3 length: 15 residues. The V gene lost 4 bases and the J gene lost 0 bases, with 12 bases spanning the gap. CDR1 KGHSH and CDR2 LQKENI come from the germline V gene. CDR3 sequence: CASSRRQASNYGYTF. The CDR3 region has the DNA TGTGCCAGCTCACGCCGACAGGCGTCTAACTATGGCTACACCTTC.

The chain carries TRBV12-5 and TRBJ2-1; D unresolved. V dropped 2 bases and J dropped 4 bases, with 6 bases sitting between them. Per the germline V gene, CDR1 is LGHNT and CDR2 is FRNRAP. The CDR3 is made up of 13 amino acids. The CDR3 spells CASGLWVYNEQFF. The CDR3 DNA follows: TGTGCTAGTGGTTTGTGGGTGTACAATGAGCAGTTCTTC.

Only a few counts were recorded for this clonotype. The chain recombines TRBV15 with TRBJ2-3; possible D gene TRBD2, 6 bases. The CDR3 spans 14 residues. Germline assignment: CDR1 LNHNV and CDR2 YYDKDF (reference sequence). V lost 4 bases and J lost 4, with 12 bases in between. DNA for the CDR3: TGTGCCACCAGCAACCGGGAGTCGGCAGATACGCAGTATTTT. This translates into CATSNRESADTQYF.

The sample holds a few counts of this clonotype. The V and J genes are TRBV5-1 and TRBJ1-2, with 11 bases aligning to TRBD1. V was clipped by 4 bases and J by 0 bases; unmatched bases: 2. The CDR3 totals 15 residues. From germline, CDR1 is SGHRS and CDR2 YFSETQ. The CDR3, as DNA: TGCGCCAGCAGCGGGGGACAGGGGGCTAACTATGGCTACACCTTC. Protein product: CASSGGQGANYGYTF.

The chain recombines TRBV27 with TRBJ2-1; TRBD2 agrees at 10 bases. CDR1 MNHEY and CDR2 SMNVEV come from the germline V gene (reference sequence). Losses at the gene ends were 2 bases for V and 1 base for J; bases not matched to a gene: 5. The CDR3 contains 17 residues. CDR3 in amino acids: CASSLRTSGRSYNEQFF. In DNA, the CDR3 is TGTGCCAGCAGTTTAAGGACTAGCGGACGATCCTACAATGAGCAGTTCTTC.

This chain connects TRBV12-3 or TRBV12-4 to TRBJ1-3; perhaps TRBD1 as D (6 bases). The CDR3 runs 15 residues. The germline V and J ends were trimmed by 5 bases and 1 base, with 12 bases remaining between them. In DNA form, the CDR3 reads TGTGCCAGCAGTGCCCACAGGGTTTCTGGAAACACCATATATTTT. It translates to CASSAHRVSGNTIYF.

J is TRBJ2-7 and V is TRBV12-3 or TRBV12-4; unclear D gene. V was clipped by 3 bases and J by 0 bases, with 15 bases between them. This CDR3 spans 16 amino acids. CDR3 DNA: TGTGCCAGCAGTTTCGGGTTAAGGAAGCCCTCCTACGAGCAGTACTTC. Protein: CASSFGLRKPSYEQYF.

V gene TRBV7-7 combines with J gene TRBJ1-1; D is unclear. The CDR3 is made up of 13 amino acids. Deletions cut 6 bases from V and 3 bases from J, with 11 bases between. Germline V gene sequence: CDR1 SSHAT, CDR2 FNYEAQ (reference sequence). CDR3 in amino acids: CASRRDTHTEAFF. The CDR3 DNA reads TGTGCCAGCAGACGAGACACCCACACTGAAGCTTTCTTT.

V gene TRBV20-1 combines with J gene TRBJ2-5; D is possibly TRBD2 (6 bases). Germline V gene sequence: CDR1 DFQATT, CDR2 SNEGSKA (reference sequence). Deletions cut 5 bases from V and 5 bases from J, with 12 bases between. This CDR3 comprises 12 residues. CDR3 region: CSADLAQETQYF. The CDR3 nucleotides are TGCAGTGCTGATCTAGCGCAGGAGACCCAGTACTTC.

This clonotype has just one count. The chain couples TRBV7-2 to TRBJ2-2; maybe TRBD1 (6 bases). The V gene's germline CDR1 is SGHTA and CDR2 FQGNSA. This CDR3 spans 15 amino acids. Trimming shortened V by 5 bases and J by 6 bases, and 16 bases separated the two germline ends. Written as DNA, the CDR3 is TGTGCCAGCAGCAGAAACAGGGTTAAGGCCGGGGAGCTGTTTTTT. Translating it yields CASSRNRVKAGELFF.